This T cell receptor (beta chain) was recorded in a study of blood T cell repertoires in COVID-19. Whole-study context: Italy, Spain and the United States were the sources of the convalescent and acute COVID-19 samples. In each case, the material was cDNA or gDNA derived from T cells, B-cell-depleted T cells, or PBMCs.

The J segment lost 6 bases and the V segment lost 5 bases, leaving 6 bases of the junction unmatched. The germline V gene encodes CDR1 MNHEY and CDR2 SVGEGT. The CDR3 is 15 residues long. Methods used by the authors: Researchers report that nucleated cell counts were estimated from reference gene primer amplification. The protocol was immunoSEQ multiplex PCR, while the TCRdb copy is restricted to in-frame clones and leaves out a portion. The D gene and trimming were derived from the DNA, and the V and J assignments and clone size from that table. The table lists just under 35,000 clones, around 87% of them singletons.

This chain links TRBV6-2 or TRBV6-3 with TRBJ2-1; TRBD2 agrees at 11 bases. The clonotype was recovered from a human donor in a cohort sampled during active COVID-19. Sequences were obtained from peripheral blood. CDR3 bases: TGTGCCAGCAGTAGGGGACTAGCGGTACCCAATGAGCAGTTCTTC. It codes for CASSRGLAVPNEQFF.